A single TCR beta chain is shown here with its context. No cognate antigen has been identified for it. No base quality values were provided; no much bigger clone lies one nucleotide off. Per the publication, the time point label means: about 28 days (+/-7) after the second vaccine dose. AZD1222 recipients whose second dose came at about 4 weeks and those whose second dose came at about 12 weeks were combined into one group, since spike-specific TCR depth and breadth did not differ between the two schedules. Samples from vaccinated people were obtained from the UK trials COV001 and COV002, which included a single-blind randomized controlled phase 2/3 trial of AZD1222 (ChAdOx1 nCoV-19) in healthy adults. For TCRbeta chain sequencing, PBMC samples were collected from trial participants at day 0 and at day 28 after the second dose. This specimen belongs to a study of T cell responses to AZD1222 COVID-19 vaccine (dated by TCRdb to the early 2020s). Study-wide context: TCR sequencing was performed for more than 230 trial participants, of whom about 200 were given two doses of AZD1222 and 26 were given two doses of MenACWY control vaccine. Trial participants were enrolled by age into 18-55, 56-69 and 70-plus year subgroups, with approximately 150, 30 and 60 TCR-sequenced participants respectively. Study-level results and caveats: After two AZD1222 doses, spike-specific TCR breadth and depth were significantly higher than at day 0 and than in MenACWY recipients. Only five to seven AZD1222 recipients were SARS-CoV-2 seropositive at baseline, limiting conclusions about previously exposed vaccinees. The 56-69-year group was small, and its depth increase did not reach significance, likely because of low power. Most participants were white British and females outnumbered males, and the authors suggested that clonal diversity may have been underestimated. The vaccine-associated CD4 TCRs covered the entire spike protein, and the dominant responses fell in regions 160-218 and 743-854. Because no day 14 peak-response samples were available, repertoires were characterized only after the peak T cell response. Reportedly, close to half of the unique spike-specific TCRs recognized epitopes lying outside the regions that are mutated in the B.1.351 and B.1.1.7 variants.

The CDR3 regions of human TCRbeta chains were subjected to immunosequencing. The authors processed their data as follows. TCRs in the repertoires were compared against a reference library of SARS-CoV-2-specific TCRs that had been generated with the MIRA antigen-specificity platform. Breadth meant the fraction of unique TCRs that were SARS-CoV-2-associated, whereas depth meant the fraction of total T cells that were SARS-CoV-2-associated. Each spike-specific TCR was assigned to its reactive spike region and to a CD4 or CD8 class using the MIRA data. Log10-transformed breadth and depth values were compared by one-way ANOVA with Sidak's multiple comparisons tests. The immuneACCESS repertoire file appears here via TCRdb, limited to in-frame rearrangements. These files lack a portion of the clones; in checked studies, under half of the deficit traces to unresolved V genes, and the cause of the others is not known. That table is the source of V, J and clone size, and D and trimming were worked out from the DNA. The sample table lists around 140,000 clones, 80% to 95% of them with a count of one. The biggest ten clones account for roughly 3.4% of the sample.

Unmatched junction bases come to 11, with V trimmed by 0 bases and J by 4 bases. Including cysteine and phenylalanine, the CDR3 has 17 amino acids. The sequence is cut down to CDR3 DNA, 51 bases in frame from base 1. CDR1 and CDR2 (GTSNPN, SVGIG) derive from the germline V gene (reference sequence). The receptor was isolated from an adult who received the AZD1222 COVID-19 vaccine. The rearranged segments are TRBV30 and TRBJ1-3; 8 central bases correspond to TRBD1. The material sequenced was peripheral blood, taken 28 days after the second AZD1222 dose. CDR3 sequence: CAWSVVWGRGQGNTIYF. DNA sequence: TGTGCCTGGAGTGTCGTATGGGGCAGGGGGCAAGGAAACACCATATATTTT.